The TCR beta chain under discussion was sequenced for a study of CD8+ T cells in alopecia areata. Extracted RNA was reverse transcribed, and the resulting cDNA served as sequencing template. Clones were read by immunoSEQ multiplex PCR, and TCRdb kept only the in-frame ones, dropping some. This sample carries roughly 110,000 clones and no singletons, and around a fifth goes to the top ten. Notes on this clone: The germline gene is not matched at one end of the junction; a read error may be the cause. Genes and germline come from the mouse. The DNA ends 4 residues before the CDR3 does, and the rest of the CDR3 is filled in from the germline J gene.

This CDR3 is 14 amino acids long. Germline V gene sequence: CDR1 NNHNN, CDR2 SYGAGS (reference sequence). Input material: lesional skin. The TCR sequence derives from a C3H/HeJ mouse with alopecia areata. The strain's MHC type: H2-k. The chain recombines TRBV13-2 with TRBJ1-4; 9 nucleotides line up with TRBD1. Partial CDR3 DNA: TGTTCCAGCGGGCCGGGACAGGGTAACGAA. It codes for CSSGPGQGNE. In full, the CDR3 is CSSGPGQGNERLFF.